This is a list of T cell receptor beta chains from one sample in a study of blood T cell repertoires in COVID-19. Sequenced by immunoSEQ multiplex PCR; TCRdb stores in-frame clones only, minus some. The table records about 42,000 clones, around 80% of them present only once. The sequencing sample was made of peripheral blood. The receptors come from a human donor in a cohort sampled during active COVID-19. The CDR3 runs from the conserved cysteine through the conserved F or W. D genes are given only for firm matches.

length | J | D | V | CDR3 | DNA
16 | TRBJ1-1 | TRBD1 | TRBV7-9 | CASSLAGGDLNTEAFF | TGTGCCAGCAGCTTAGCAGGGGGCGATTTAAACACTGAAGCTTTCTTT
15 | TRBJ2-1 | TRBD1 | TRBV20-1 | CSASQGASSYNEQFF | TGCAGTGCTAGTCAGGGGGCCTCCTCCTACAATGAGCAGTTCTTC
18 | TRBJ1-3 | - | TRBV19 | CASSIDGFQAYSGNTIYF | TGTGCCAGTAGTATAGATGGTTTTCAGGCATACTCTGGAAACACCATATATTTT
15 | TRBJ1-1 | - | TRBV6-5 | CASSYSIGGRGEAFF | TGTGCCAGCAGTTACTCGATTGGGGGCCGGGGTGAAGCTTTCTTT
13 | TRBJ2-3 | - | TRBV29-1 | CSSKGGLADTQYF | TGCAGCTCAAAGGGGGGGCTGGCAGATACGCAGTATTTT
13 | TRBJ1-1 | - | TRBV25-1 | CASRKTGNTEAFF | TGTGCCAGCAGGAAAACAGGGAACACTGAAGCTTTCTTT
16 | TRBJ2-2 | TRBD1 | TRBV13 | CASTRGQGLGPGELFF | TGTGCCAGCACGCGAGGACAGGGTTTGGGTCCCGGGGAGCTGTTTTTT
15 | TRBJ1-4 | TRBD1 | TRBV5-1 | CASSLGDRGSEKLFF | TGCGCCAGCAGCTTGGGGGACAGGGGGAGTGAAAAACTGTTTTTT
16 | TRBJ2-2 | TRBD1 | TRBV27 | CASSPRQGGNTGELFF | TGTGCCAGCAGTCCCAGACAGGGGGGAAACACCGGGGAGCTGTTTTTT
16 | TRBJ1-2 | TRBD1 | TRBV5-4 | CASSFGDRGYNYGYTF | TGTGCCAGCAGCTTTGGGGACAGGGGATATAACTATGGCTACACCTTC
16 | TRBJ2-1 | TRBD2 | TRBV5-4 | CASSSPGGTKYNEQFF | TGTGCCAGCAGCTCCCCGGGGGGTACAAAATACAATGAGCAGTTCTTC
15 | TRBJ1-1 | - | TRBV7-9 | CASSKRQAANTEAFF | TGTGCCAGCAGCAAGCGACAGGCGGCGAACACTGAAGCTTTCTTT
16 | TRBJ2-7 | TRBD2 | TRBV3-1/TRBV3-2 | CASSQGRGGKTYEQYF | TGTGCCAGCAGCCAAGGACGGGGGGGTAAAACCTACGAGCAGTACTTC
13 | TRBJ2-3 | - | TRBV29-1 | CSVGYQSTDTQYF | TGCAGCGTTGGGTATCAGAGCACAGATACGCAGTATTTT
13 | TRBJ2-7 | - | TRBV5-6 | CASSLPRGLEQYF | TGTGCCAGCAGCCTCCCCCGAGGCTTAGAGCAGTACTTC